This record looks at one T cell receptor (beta chain) sequence and its context. This clone turned up a few times. It has no known antigen specificity. The sample holds no much larger clone one base away, and base qualities are not on file. This sample was included in a study of blood T cell repertoires in COVID-19 (dated by TCRdb to the early 2020s). Looking at the study overall: Samples covering the acute and convalescent phases of COVID-19 were provided by collaborators in the United States, Italy and Spain. The prospective study material was composed of cDNA or gDNA derived from T cells, B-cell-depleted T cells, or PBMCs. Deeply sampled blood TCRbeta repertoires from subjects exposed to, actively infected with, or recovered from COVID-19 were included in the dataset. The repertoires were released in a freely available public database intended as a resource for research on the immune response to SARS-CoV-2. Samples were obtained from the ongoing ImmuneRACE study (first 160 participants) and from over 1,000 subjects provided by 6 global collaborators. Sample metadata almost always included a de-identified subject ID, COVID-19 status, age in years and sex. Where available, HLA class I and class II types were taken from metadata supplied by the sample provider and were not determined by assay-based typing. The research as a whole found: How much clinical and demographic metadata was included differed by source and by participant, and the metadata was provided uncurated.

CDR1 and CDR2 are drawn from the germline V gene: MDHEN, SYDVKM. Between the V and J ends, shortened by 5 bases and 6 bases respectively, the junction contains 16 bases. The CDR3 spans 15 residues, from the cysteine through the phenylalanine. Left in the record is the CDR3 DNA by itself, 45 bases read in frame from the first base. Participants in the prospective study were aged about 18 to 95 years, lived in some 24 United States geographic areas, and enrolled through a virtual design. In the prospective study, cohorts were assigned on the basis of participant-reported clinical history obtained from a screening survey and a study questionnaire. For ImmuneRACE Cohort 3, a participant was defined as recovered based on two consecutive negative NP/OP PCR tests, clearance by a healthcare professional, or resolution of symptoms. In the prospective study, mobile phlebotomists collected whole blood, serum and a nasopharyngeal or oropharyngeal swab from each participant. Prospective study participants could optionally give additional blood draws and questionnaires over an approximately 2-month period. Before DNA extraction, prospective study blood samples were shipped either frozen or at room temperature.

TCRbeta CDR3 regions were amplified from genomic DNA by means of the immunoSEQ Assay, a bias-controlled multiplex PCR. In the source study's methods: Within the assay, amplification of reference gene primers was used to estimate how many nucleated cells each sample contained. To quantify the absolute abundance of each unique TCRbeta CDR3 rearrangement, sequence reads were collapsed and filtered. For each sample, productive Simpson clonality was calculated as the square root of Simpson's diversity index over productive rearrangements. TCRdb retrieved this table from immuneACCESS and kept in-frame rearrangements only. Not all clones are present; in checked studies, unresolved V genes account for under half, and no reason is known for the remainder. From that table come the V and J calls and clone size; the DNA was used to work out D and trimming. Here the sample has a few hundred thousand clones; around nine tenths occur a single time. 1.5% to 2% of the sample is held by the ten biggest clonotypes.

The chain joins TRBV28 to TRBJ1-4; 5 matching bases give a weak D call of TRBD1. This clonotype was sampled from a woman aged 25-40 years who had recovered from COVID-19. Sequencing was carried out using PBMCs or T cells enriched from blood (not recorded which). The CDR3 protein is CASSEAGRTYEKLFF. The DNA is as follows: TGTGCCAGCAGTGAAGCAGGGCGGACGTATGAAAAACTGTTTTTT.